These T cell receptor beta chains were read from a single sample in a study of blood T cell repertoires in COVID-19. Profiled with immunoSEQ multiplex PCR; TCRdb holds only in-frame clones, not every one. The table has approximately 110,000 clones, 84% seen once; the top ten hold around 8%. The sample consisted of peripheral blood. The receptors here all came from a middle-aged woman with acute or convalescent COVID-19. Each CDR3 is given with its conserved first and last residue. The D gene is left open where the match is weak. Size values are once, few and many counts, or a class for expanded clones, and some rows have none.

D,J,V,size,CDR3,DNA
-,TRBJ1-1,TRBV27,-,CASSDQGNTEAFF,TGTGCCAGCAGTGATCAGGGGAACACTGAAGCTTTCTTT
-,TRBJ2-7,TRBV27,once,CASSLYLTAPRDEQYF,TGTGCCAGCAGTTTATACCTGACAGCCCCTCGGGACGAGCAGTACTTC
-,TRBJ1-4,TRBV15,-,CATSRSGVTNEKLFF,TGTGCCACCAGCAGATCCGGGGTCACTAATGAAAAACTGTTTTTT
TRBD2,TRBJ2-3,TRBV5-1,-,CASSLGASGDTQYF,TGCGCCAGCAGCTTGGGGGCTAGCGGGGATACGCAGTATTTT
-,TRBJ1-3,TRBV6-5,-,CASTWTEGGNTIYF,TGTGCCAGCACTTGGACGGAGGGGGGAAACACCATATATTTT
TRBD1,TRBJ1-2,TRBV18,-,CASSLEGQNYGYTF,TGTGCCAGCTCACTCGAGGGACAGAACTATGGCTACACCTTC
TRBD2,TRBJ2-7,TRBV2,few,CASRSSGGPFDEQYF,TGTGCCAGCAGGTCTAGCGGGGGCCCCTTTGACGAGCAGTACTTC
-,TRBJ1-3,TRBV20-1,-,CSASGPGSGNTIYF,TGCAGTGCTAGTGGGCCGGGCTCTGGAAACACCATATATTTT
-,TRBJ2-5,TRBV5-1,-,CASSFGGAETQYF,TGCGCCAGCAGCTTTGGAGGGGCAGAGACCCAGTACTTC
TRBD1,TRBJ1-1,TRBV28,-,CASSTGTGTFF,TGTGCCAGCTCCACCGGGACAGGGACTTTCTTT
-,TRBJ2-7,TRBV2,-,CASSVTGPGRYEQYF,TGTGCCAGCAGTGTCACAGGGCCCGGACGCTACGAGCAGTACTTC
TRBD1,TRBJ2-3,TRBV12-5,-,CASGPNFGQGSTDTQYF,TGTGCTAGTGGTCCGAACTTTGGACAGGGGAGCACAGATACGCAGTATTTT
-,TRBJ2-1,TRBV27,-,CASSLSIAGLEQFF,TGTGCCAGCAGTTTATCGATCGCGGGTCTTGAGCAGTTCTTC
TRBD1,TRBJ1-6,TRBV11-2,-,CASSLVTGMDSPLHF,TGTGCCAGCAGCTTAGTGACAGGGATGGATTCACCCCTCCACTTT
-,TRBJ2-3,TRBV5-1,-,CASSSRSTGLLDTQYF,TGCGCCAGCAGCTCGCGGAGTACAGGTCTACTAGATACGCAGTATTTT
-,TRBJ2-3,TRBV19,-,CASKNRDSEPDTQYF,TGTGCCAGCAAAAACCGGGACTCTGAACCAGATACGCAGTATTTT
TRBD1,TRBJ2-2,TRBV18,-,CASSGTGSTGELFF,TGTGCCAGCTCCGGGACAGGGTCAACCGGGGAGCTGTTTTTT
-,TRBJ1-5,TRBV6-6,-,CASTNGVDQPQHF,TGTGCCAGCACCAACGGGGTGGATCAGCCCCAGCATTTT
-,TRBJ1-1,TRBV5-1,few,CASSLGAGAFF,TGCGCCAGCAGCTTAGGGGCCGGAGCTTTCTTT
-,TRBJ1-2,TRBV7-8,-,CASSLARRDGYTF,TGTGCCAGCAGCTTAGCACGGAGAGATGGCTACACCTTC
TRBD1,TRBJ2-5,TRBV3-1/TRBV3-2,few,CASSNRGRQETQYF,TGTGCCAGCTCAAACAGGGGGCGTCAAGAGACCCAGTACTTC
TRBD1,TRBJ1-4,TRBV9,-,CASSGQGGVREKLFF,TGTGCCAGCAGCGGACAGGGAGGAGTTCGTGAAAAACTGTTTTTT
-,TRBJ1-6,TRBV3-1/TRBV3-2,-,CASSQGQYNSPLHF,TGTGCCAGCAGCCAAGGACAGTATAATTCACCCCTCCACTTT
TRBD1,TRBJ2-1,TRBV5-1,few,CASGTGIYNEQFF,TGCGCCAGCGGGACAGGCATATACAATGAGCAGTTCTTC
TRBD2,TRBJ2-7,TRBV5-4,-,CASSPPGTSEYEQYF,TGTGCCAGCAGCCCCCCAGGGACTAGCGAATACGAGCAGTACTTC
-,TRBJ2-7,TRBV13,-,CASSPGGSYRDEQYF,TGTGCCAGCAGCCCGGGGGGCTCCTACCGAGACGAGCAGTACTTC
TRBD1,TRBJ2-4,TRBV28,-,CASSGTGENIQYF,TGTGCCAGCAGTGGAACAGGGGAAAACATTCAGTACTTC
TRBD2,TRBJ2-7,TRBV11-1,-,CASSPSLGGTYEQYF,TGTGCCAGCAGCCCCAGTCTGGGGGGGACCTACGAGCAGTACTTC
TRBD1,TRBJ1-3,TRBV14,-,CASSRTGEGNTIYF,TGTGCCAGCAGCCGAACAGGGGAGGGAAACACCATATATTTT
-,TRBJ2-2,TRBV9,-,CASSVGLASGELFF,TGTGCCAGCAGCGTAGGGCTAGCGTCCGGGGAGCTGTTTTTT
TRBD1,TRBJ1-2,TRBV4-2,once,CASSQDRTGANYGYTF,TGTGCCAGCAGCCAAGATCGGACAGGAGCTAACTATGGCTACACCTTC
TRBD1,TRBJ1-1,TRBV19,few,CASSPQTGVGTEAFF,TGTGCCAGTAGTCCACAGACAGGGGTCGGCACTGAAGCTTTCTTT
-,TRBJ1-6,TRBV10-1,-,CASSESTGIDSPLHF,TGCGCCAGCAGTGAGTCGACGGGGATCGATTCACCCCTCCACTTT
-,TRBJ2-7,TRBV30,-,CALTVTYEQYF,TGTGCCTTGACAGTTACCTACGAGCAGTACTTC
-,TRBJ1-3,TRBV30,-,CAWTLGGPGNTIYF,TGTGCCTGGACCCTAGGGGGTCCTGGAAACACCATATATTTT
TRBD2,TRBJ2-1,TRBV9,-,CASSTTGTRYYNEQFF,TGTGCCAGCAGCACGACCGGGACTAGATATTACAATGAGCAGTTCTTC
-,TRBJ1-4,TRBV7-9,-,CASSLSEGKLFF,TGTGCCAGCAGTCTCTCCGAGGGAAAACTGTTTTTT
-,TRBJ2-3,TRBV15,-,CATSRDSKSGTDTQYF,TGTGCCACCAGCAGAGACTCTAAGAGTGGCACAGATACGCAGTATTTT
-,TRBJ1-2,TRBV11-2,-,CASSLDQTAYGYTF,TGTGCCAGCAGCTTAGATCAGACAGCTTATGGCTACACCTTC
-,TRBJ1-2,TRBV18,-,CASSRNREEGYTF,TGTGCCAGCTCACGAAACAGGGAAGAGGGCTACACCTTC
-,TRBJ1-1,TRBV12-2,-,CASRSSPPRTDNTEAFF,TGTGCAAGTCGCTCGTCCCCTCCGAGGACAGATAACACTGAAGCTTTCTTT
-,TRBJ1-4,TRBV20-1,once,CSASGGGAANEKLFF,TGCAGTGCTAGTGGCGGGGGCGCCGCTAATGAAAAACTGTTTTTT
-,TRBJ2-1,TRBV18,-,CASSSGYGGYNEQFF,TGTGCCAGCTCATCGGGCTACGGGGGCTACAATGAGCAGTTCTTC
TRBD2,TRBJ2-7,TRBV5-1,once,CASSLSGGPSSYEQYF,TGCGCCAGCAGCTTAAGCGGGGGCCCCAGCTCCTACGAGCAGTACTTC
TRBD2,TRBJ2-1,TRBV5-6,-,CASSLVASGPTEQFF,TGTGCCAGCAGCTTGGTGGCTAGCGGTCCTACTGAGCAGTTCTTC
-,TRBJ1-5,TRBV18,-,CASSPQGGNQPQHF,TGTGCCAGCTCACCACAAGGGGGCAATCAGCCCCAGCATTTT
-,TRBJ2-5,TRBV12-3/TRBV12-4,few,CASSLEGVQYF,TGTGCCAGCAGTTTAGAGGGAGTCCAGTACTTC
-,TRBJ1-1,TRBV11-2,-,CASSLGARNTEAFF,TGTGCCAGCAGCTTAGGGGCGAGGAACACTGAAGCTTTCTTT
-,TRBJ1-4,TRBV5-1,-,CASKEVELGEKLFF,TGCGCCAGCAAGGAGGTGGAGTTGGGTGAAAAACTGTTTTTT
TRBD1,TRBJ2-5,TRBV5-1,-,CASSQGTGRETQYF,TGCGCCAGCAGCCAGGGGACAGGGAGGGAGACCCAGTACTTC
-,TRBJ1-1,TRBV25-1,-,CASRGTGEAFF,TGTGCCAGCAGGGGTACAGGTGAAGCTTTCTTT
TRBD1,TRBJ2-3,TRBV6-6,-,CASSYSTGVADTQYF,TGTGCCAGCAGTTACTCGACAGGGGTGGCAGATACGCAGTATTTT
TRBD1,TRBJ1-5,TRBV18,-,CASSPVTGGGQPQHF,TGTGCCAGCTCACCAGTGACAGGGGGCGGCCAGCCCCAGCATTTT
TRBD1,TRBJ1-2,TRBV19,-,CASRDRVIYGYTF,TGTGCCAGTAGAGACAGGGTGATTTACGGCTACACCTTC
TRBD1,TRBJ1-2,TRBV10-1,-,CARPTGVDYGYTF,TGCGCCAGACCCACAGGGGTCGACTATGGCTACACCTTC
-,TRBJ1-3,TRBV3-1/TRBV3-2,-,CASTNTRDSSGNTIYF,TGTGCCAGCACCAACACACGGGATAGCTCTGGAAACACCATATATTTT
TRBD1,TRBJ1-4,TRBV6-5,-,CASSYPTGANEKLFF,TGTGCCAGCAGTTACCCGACAGGGGCTAATGAAAAACTGTTTTTT
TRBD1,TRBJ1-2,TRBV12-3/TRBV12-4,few,CASSQTGGGGYTF,TGTGCCAGCAGTCAAACAGGGGGCGGGGGCTACACCTTC
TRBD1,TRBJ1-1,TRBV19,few,CASGTGRTEAFF,TGTGCCAGTGGGACAGGGAGAACTGAAGCTTTCTTT